The rows below give T cell receptor beta chains drawn from one sample of a study of PD-1 blockade in classical Hodgkin lymphoma. Clones were read by immunoSEQ multiplex PCR, and TCRdb kept only the in-frame ones, dropping some. The sample yields more than 10,000 clones, more than 70% seen once. The specimen was CD4+ T cells from blood, collected before the fourth cycle of nivolumab. Receptors were obtained from a human donor with classical Hodgkin lymphoma. The CDR3 runs from the conserved cysteine through the conserved F or W. The D gene is left open where the match is weak. The listing skips clone size in some rows; elsewhere it reads once, few, many or a size class.

TRBV10-1	once	16	TRBD1	TRBJ2-1	TGCGCCAGCAGTCCAATTGGGGGGGACAGGGAGAATGAGCAGTTCTTC	CASSPIGGDRENEQFF
TRBV19	once	14	TRBD2	TRBJ2-5	TGTGCCAGTAGTTCGGGAGGGACCCAAGAGACCCAGTACTTC	CASSSGGTQETQYF
TRBV5-1	once	15	TRBD2	TRBJ2-5	TGCGCCAGCAGCTTGGGCGGGGGGGCCCAAGAGACCCAGTACTTC	CASSLGGGAQETQYF
TRBV28	once	16	-	TRBJ2-2	TGTGCCAGCAGTCCCTCGCAGGGGCATCGGACCGGGGAGCTGTTTTTT	CASSPSQGHRTGELFF
TRBV18	once	17	-	TRBJ1-4	TGTGCCAGCTCACCCACCACGGATGGGACAAATAATGAAAAACTGTTTTTT	CASSPTTDGTNNEKLFF
TRBV7-3	-	14	-	TRBJ2-5	TGTGCCAGCAGCTTATTAGGCTTCCAAGAGACCCAGTACTTC	CASSLLGFQETQYF
TRBV25-1	-	13	-	TRBJ2-1	TGTGCCAGCAGTGAATCCTCCTCCCCTCTTCGGTTCTTC	CASSESSSPLRFF
TRBV28	once	18	-	TRBJ2-2	TGTGCCAGCAGTGACTGCAATCTAGGAGGCGTCGACACCGGGGAGCTGTTTTTT	CASSDCNLGGVDTGELFF
TRBV4-2	-	18	-	TRBJ1-5	TGTGCCAGCAGCCAAGAGAGGGGAATGGTTTATAGCAATCAGCCCCAGCATTTT	CASSQERGMVYSNQPQHF
TRBV5-6	-	16	-	TRBJ2-1	TGTGCCAGCAGCGTAGACGACTACCTCTTCGGGTATGAGCAGTTCTTC	CASSVDDYLFGYEQFF
TRBV28	-	15	-	TRBJ1-3	TGTGCCAGCAGTTTCAGACTGCTCTCTGGAAACACCATATATTTT	CASSFRLLSGNTIYF
TRBV14	-	14	TRBD2	TRBJ2-1	TGTGCCAGCAGCCAACAACTAGCGCATAATGAGCAGTTCTTC	CASSQQLAHNEQFF
TRBV4-3	few	15	-	TRBJ2-7	TGCGCCAGCAGCCAAGATCGGAGGGGCGTCGGCGAGCAGTACTTC	CASSQDRRGVGEQYF
TRBV20-1	-	11	-	TRBJ2-3	TGCAGTGCGGAGGGGGCAGATACGCAGTATTTT	CSAEGADTQYF
TRBV5-1	-	14	-	TRBJ2-5	TGCGCCAGCAGCTTGGCCGGCAGGGGAGAGACCCAGTACTTC	CASSLAGRGETQYF
TRBV6-6	once	16	-	TRBJ2-7	TGTGCCAGCAGTTTATTACTCAGGTTTTCGAACTACGAGCAGTACTTC	CASSLLLRFSNYEQYF
TRBV28	-	13	-	TRBJ2-4	TGTGCCAGCAGTCTTTACCCCACGAACATTCAGTACTTC	CASSLYPTNIQYF
TRBV15	-	14	TRBD1	TRBJ1-2	TGTGCCACCAGCACCACGGGACAGTACTATGGCTACACCTTC	CATSTTGQYYGYTF
TRBV5-4	once	15	-	TRBJ2-5	TGTGCCAGCAGACCCTACGGGGGGCCCCCCGGGACCCAGTACTTC	CASRPYGGPPGTQYF
TRBV15	-	13	-	TRBJ1-1	TGTGCCACCAGCAGAGAGGGACGGAATGAAGCTTTCTTT	CATSREGRNEAFF
TRBV5-1	-	14	-	TRBJ2-5	TGCGCCAGCAGCAAGGACAGCGCTCAAGAGACCCAGTACTTC	CASSKDSAQETQYF
TRBV5-1	-	14	-	TRBJ2-7	TGCGCCAGCAGCTTACGGACAGACACCTACGAGCAGTACTTC	CASSLRTDTYEQYF
TRBV15	few	14	TRBD2	TRBJ2-1	TGTGCCACCAGCAGGGGAAGCGGGGGGGCGAGGGAGTTCTTC	CATSRGSGGAREFF
TRBV7-9	-	14	-	TRBJ1-2	TGTGCCAGCAGCTTAACCGGGGCTAACTATGGCTACATCTTC	CASSLTGANYGYIF
TRBV6-1	-	15	TRBD2	TRBJ2-1	TGTGCCAGCACGACCCTAGCGGGGGGGGTGAGGGAGCAGTTCTTC	CASTTLAGGVREQFF
TRBV20-1	-	11	-	TRBJ2-1	TGCAGTGCCATGAGCATCGATGAGCAGTTCTTC	CSAMSIDEQFF
TRBV18	-	15	TRBD2	TRBJ2-1	TGTGCCAGCTCCTCGGGACTAGCGGTTCTCAATGAGCAGTTCTTC	CASSSGLAVLNEQFF
TRBV5-1	-	14	-	TRBJ1-6	TGCGCCAGCGGCCCGGGGGGGGAAGCTTCACCCCTCCACTTT	CASGPGGEASPLHF
TRBV6-5	-	15	-	TRBJ1-6	TGTGCCAGCAGTTGGATACAGGGTTGGAATTCACCCCTCCACTTT	CASSWIQGWNSPLHF
TRBV28	-	10	-	TRBJ1-2	TGTGCCAGCAGCTCGTATGGCTACACCTTC	CASSSYGYTF
TRBV28	-	14	-	TRBJ2-5	TGTGCCAGCAGTTTTTCGGCAGGCCAAGAGACCCAGTACTTC	CASSFSAGQETQYF
TRBV4-1	-	14	TRBD1	TRBJ2-7	TGCGCCAGCAGCCCTCCGGACAGGACCTACGAGCAGTACTTC	CASSPPDRTYEQYF
TRBV5-1	-	18	-	TRBJ1-1	TGCGCCAGCAGCACTGGCCGATCAGGGCCCGCCATGGGCACTGAAGCTTTCTTT	CASSTGRSGPAMGTEAFF
TRBV9	-	15	-	TRBJ2-1	TGTGCCAGCAGCCCCGAGGTGTACTCCTACAATGAGCAGTTCTTC	CASSPEVYSYNEQFF
TRBV9	once	15	TRBD1	TRBJ2-2	TGTGCCAGCAGCGACCGGACAGGGGCCACCGGGGAGCTGTTTTTT	CASSDRTGATGELFF
TRBV5-1	-	14	-	TRBJ2-6	TGCGCCAGCAGCCCTTCTATCGGGGCCAACGTCCTGACTTTC	CASSPSIGANVLTF
TRBV14	-	16	-	TRBJ2-7	TGTGCCAGCAGCCAAGATCGGGAAGGGTATTCCTACGAGCAGTACTTC	CASSQDREGYSYEQYF
TRBV9	-	14	-	TRBJ2-5	TGTGCCAGCAGCGCCGACCCCACGGGAGAGACCCAGTACTTC	CASSADPTGETQYF
TRBV2	-	14	-	TRBJ1-5	TGTGCCAGCAGTTTCGGGAGGTCTAATCAGCCCCAGCATTTT	CASSFGRSNQPQHF
TRBV9	-	17	TRBD2	TRBJ2-2	TGTGCCAGCAGCGTAGAACCAGCGGGAGTTGTTTCCGGGGAGCTGTTTTTT	CASSVEPAGVVSGELFF
TRBV5-6	-	12	-	TRBJ1-5	TGTGCCAGCAGCTTGGGGGTTCAGCCCCAGCATTTT	CASSLGVQPQHF
TRBV28	-	15	-	TRBJ2-2	TGTGCCAGCAGTTACCCCGGGACGCTCAGCGGGGAGCTGTTTTTT	CASSYPGTLSGELFF
TRBV4-1	-	13	-	TRBJ2-5	TGCGCCAGCAGCCAAGGACAACAAGAGACCCAGTACTTC	CASSQGQQETQYF
TRBV2	-	15	TRBD1	TRBJ2-5	TGTGCCAGCAGTGACAGGGGGCAATCCCAAGAGACCCAGTACTTC	CASSDRGQSQETQYF
TRBV18	-	15	TRBD1	TRBJ2-6	TGTGCCAGCTCACAACAGGGGGCTGGGGCCAACGTCCTGACTTTC	CASSQQGAGANVLTF
TRBV7-6	-	16	-	TRBJ2-1	TGTGCCAGCAGCGCCCAGGGGTCGAGCTCCTACAATGAGCAGTTCTTC	CASSAQGSSSYNEQFF
TRBV7-2	-	14	-	TRBJ2-7	TGTGCCAGCAGCCGTGCGGGCCGGGACTACGAGCAGTACTTC	CASSRAGRDYEQYF